The 21 T cell receptor beta chains below all came from one sample that was sequenced in a study of T cells in Graves' hyperthyroidism and ophthalmopathy. TCR beta CDR3 sequences were amplified from RNA transcripts. TCR CDR3 underwent first-round RT-PCR with the HTBI primer set. TCRdb processed the multiplex PCR reads anew with MiXCR; each CDR3 protein has one entry. The table includes around 620,000 distinct CDR3 sequences, more than 13% detected once. Sequencing was carried out using blood. The receptors were sampled from a woman between 18 and 29 years old with Graves' ophthalmopathy.

The sample holds many counts of this clonotype. The chain recombines TRBV30 with TRBJ1-1; maybe TRBD1 (6 bases). The germline V gene encodes CDR1 GTSNPN and CDR2 SVGIG (reference sequence). The V and J ends lost 5 bases and 7 bases respectively, with 17 bases between them. This CDR3 spans 13 amino acids. This CDR3 is CAWEKGGSFEAFF. The CDR3 DNA sequence: TGTGCCTGGGAGAAGGGGGGTTCCTTTGAAGCTTTCTTT.

This clonotype was recorded at least ten times. The V gene is TRBV30, the J gene TRBJ1-1, with a tentative D call TRBD1 (6 bases). V was clipped by 4 bases and J by 1 base, with 13 bases between them. Germline V gives CDR1 GTSNPN, CDR2 SVGIG (reference sequence). The CDR3 extends over 14 amino acids. Written as DNA, the CDR3 is TGTGCCTGGAAGTTCAGGGGAAAGAACACTGAAGCTTTCTTT. Protein: CAWKFRGKNTEAFF.

The chain is built from TRBV7-8 and TRBJ2-5; 9 bases match TRBD1. Germline V gives CDR1 SGHVS, CDR2 FQNEAQ. The CDR3 length is 16 residues. With V trimmed by 6 bases and J by 6 bases, 14 bases remained unmatched. The CDR3 DNA reads TGTGCCAGCAGTACGACGACCGGGACAGGGAGGAAGACCCAGTACTTC. Translating gives CASSTTTGTGRKTQYF. Full variable domain (rest looked up from reference TRBV7-8 and TRBJ2-5): GAGVSQSPRYKVAKRGQDVALRCDPISGHVSLFWYQQALGQGPEFLTYFQNEAQLDKSGLPSDRFFAERPEGSVSTLKIQRTQQEDSAVYLCASSTTTGTGRKTQYFGPGTRLLVL.

This clonotype was seen a few times. For the CDR3, the DNA is TGTGCCAGCAGCACCAACCCCTCAGATACGCAGTATTTT. Its translation is CASSTNPSDTQYF. This chain links TRBV7-9 with TRBJ2-3; no definite D call. Germline V lookup: CDR1 SEHNR, CDR2 FQNEAQ (reference sequence). V lost 5 bases and J 4 bases, leaving 10 bases between the germline ends. The CDR3 contains 13 residues.

This clonotype occurred many times. The chain links TRBV28 to TRBJ2-5, with TRBD2 identical over 11 bases. V shed 2 bases and J 2 bases; nucleotides not matched to a gene: 4. The CDR3 spans 16 residues. Germline V lookup: CDR1 MDHEN, CDR2 SYDVKM. The CDR3, as DNA: TGTGCCAGCAGTTTAAGGGCTAGCGGGGGGCAAGAGACCCAGTACTTC. Translation gives CASSLRASGGQETQYF. Drawing the rest from reference TRBV28 and TRBJ2-5, the complete variable domain is DVKVTQSSRYLVKRTGEKVFLECVQDMDHENMFWYRQDPGLGLRLIYFSYDVKMKEKGDIPEGYSVSREKKERFSLILESASTNQTSMYLCASSLRASGGQETQYFGPGTRLLVL.

The chain combines TRBV7-9 with TRBJ2-7; D is uncertain. CDR3 size: 16 residues. Germline CDR1 reads SEHNR; CDR2 reads FQNEAQ (reference sequence). V lost 4 bases, J lost 3 bases, and 19 bases lay in between. CDR3 nucleotide sequence: TGTGCCAGCAGCTCCACGCCTGCCAGTTACTTCTACGAGCAGTACTTC. It specifies CASSSTPASYFYEQYF.

Points on this clonotype: This may come from a read error, since a much larger clone is one base off. The chain employs TRBV3-1 and TRBJ1-1; D remains ambiguous. The V end lost 4 bases, the J end lost 4 bases, and 10 bases lay between the germline ends. This CDR3 contains 13 residues. CDR1 and CDR2 from the germline V gene are LGHDT and YNNKEL (reference sequence). DNA for the CDR3: TGTGCCAGCAGCCCCCAGCTGAGCACTGAAGCTTTCTTT. Its protein is CASSPQLSTEAFF.

V usage is TRBV6-5 and J usage is TRBJ1-2; D remains ambiguous. Trimming took off 0 bases at V and 6 bases at J, with 11 bases between the two ends. The germline gives CDR1 MNHEY, CDR2 SVGAGI. The CDR3 runs 14 residues. The CDR3 sequence: CASSYSTDSNGYTF. CDR3 bases: TGTGCCAGCAGTTACTCTACGGATTCCAATGGCTACACCTTC.

This clonotype showed up many times. The chain recombines TRBV28 with TRBJ2-7; the D is unclear. The CDR3 has 13 amino acids. The germline V and J ends were trimmed by 1 base and 7 bases, with 11 bases remaining between them. The V gene's germline CDR1 is MDHEN and CDR2 SYDVKM. The CDR3 nucleotides are TGTGCCAGCAGTTTATTAGCCCTAGGGGAGCAGTACTTC. Its translation is CASSLLALGEQYF.

V usage is TRBV20-1 and J usage is TRBJ2-5; TRBD2 agrees at 7 bases. V dropped 3 bases and J dropped 7; count of bases not matched to a gene: 8. CDR1 DFQATT and CDR2 SNEGSKA come from the germline V gene (reference sequence). The CDR3 is 13 residues long. The CDR3 DNA sequence: TGCAGTGCTAGCGGTACGGGGAGGGGGACCCAGTACTTC. Its protein is CSASGTGRGTQYF.

This clonotype was seen many times. The chain recombines TRBV27 with TRBJ2-7; D not resolved. The germline V gene encodes CDR1 MNHEY and CDR2 SMNVEV (reference sequence). This CDR3 comprises 14 residues. Trimming removed 3 bases at V and 2 bases at J, with 11 bases between. The CDR3 protein is CASSFLGNPYEQYF. Here the CDR3 DNA reads TGTGCCAGCAGTTTTTTGGGTAATCCCTACGAGCAGTACTTC.

This clonotype has ten or more counts. The chain joins TRBV5-1 to TRBJ2-1; TRBD1 matches at 8 bases. J gave up 10 bases and V 1 base, and 4 bases lay outside the gene matches. The CDR3 loop spans 13 amino acids. Germline V lookup: CDR1 SGHRS, CDR2 YFSETQ. Here the CDR3 reads CASSLQGAGEQFF. As DNA, the CDR3 is TGCGCCAGCAGCTTGCAGGGGGCAGGGGAGCAGTTCTTC.

This clonotype was counted between two and nine times. This chain connects TRBV25-1 to TRBJ2-7; D perhaps matches TRBD1 (5 bases). Between the trimmed V and J ends, which lost 5 bases and 6 bases, there was a span of 23 bases. This CDR3 is 16 amino acids long. Germline V gene lookup returns CDR1 MGHDK and CDR2 SYGVNS. Here the CDR3 DNA reads TGTGCCAGCAGTCCTTGGGCGGAAGGGGTTTCGGCCGAGCAGTACTTC. Protein product: CASSPWAEGVSAEQYF.

This clonotype was counted ten times or more. The V and J genes are TRBV6-1 and TRBJ1-5; 8 positions match TRBD1. CDR1 MNHNS and CDR2 SASEGT come from the germline V gene. This CDR3 contains 16 residues. With 1 base clipped from V and 7 bases from J, the junction kept 9 bases outside the gene matches. The CDR3 DNA sequence: TGTGCCAGCAGTGAAGATGCAGGGGGCGCCGGGCAGCCCCAGCATTTT. Its protein product is CASSEDAGGAGQPQHF.

This clonotype has a count of ten or more. The chain has TRBV27 and TRBJ2-1; 7 bases are a match to TRBD1. This CDR3 contains 11 residues. Germline values: CDR1 MNHEY, CDR2 SMNVEV (reference sequence). Trimming removed 7 bases from V and 6 bases from J; junction bases left unmatched: 0. CDR3 residues: CASTGGNEQFF. The CDR3, as DNA: TGTGCCAGCACAGGGGGCAATGAGCAGTTCTTC.

Many counts were recorded for this clonotype. The chain couples TRBV6-5 to TRBJ1-5; unclear D gene. The CDR3 contains 15 residues. The germline gives CDR1 MNHEY, CDR2 SVGAGI. Trimming stripped 0 bases from V and 0 bases from J, with 6 bases between. The CDR3 spells CASSYSHLSNQPQHF. The DNA of the CDR3 is TGTGCCAGCAGTTACTCCCACCTTAGCAATCAGCCCCAGCATTTT.

There are many counts of this clonotype. The chain is built from TRBV11-2 and TRBJ2-5, with TRBD2 identical over 11 bases. V trimming: 8 bases; J trimming: 4 bases; junction bases outside the gene matches: 12. The CDR3 is made up of 16 amino acids. Germline V CDR1 and CDR2: SGHAT, FQNNGV. CDR3 nucleotide sequence: TGTGCCAGCTCCAACGGGGTAGCGGGAGGGCGAGAGACCCAGTACTTC. This translates into CASSNGVAGGRETQYF.

This clonotype was detected many times. The genes are TRBV24-1 and TRBJ1-5; 7 nucleotides agree with TRBD1. Germline CDR1 and CDR2: KGHDR and SFDVKD. Germline trimming cut 3 bases from V and 4 bases from J; bases unmatched to any gene: 8. CDR3 size: 16 residues. This chain's CDR3 is CATSDGPTGRNQPQHF. In DNA form, the CDR3 reads TGTGCCACCAGTGATGGACCGACAGGGAGAAATCAGCCCCAGCATTTT.

This clonotype was picked up many times. The CDR3 DNA follows: TGTGCCAGCAGCCCTAACGACAGGATCAATCAGCCCCAGCATTTT. This codes for CASSPNDRINQPQHF. The chain uses TRBV6-1 and TRBJ1-5; D might be TRBD1 (6 bases). V was cut by 6 bases and J by 3 bases, with 15 bases left in between. This CDR3 is built from 15 residues. CDR1 is MNHNS, CDR2 SASEGT, per germline.

This clonotype was seen many times. The chain joins TRBV2 to TRBJ2-7, with 7 bases fitting TRBD2. CDR3 length: 14 amino acids. V lost 3 bases, J lost 3 bases, and 5 bases stayed unmatched. From germline, CDR1 is SNHLY and CDR2 FYNNEI. The CDR3 coding sequence is TGTGCCAGCAGTGATTCAGCGGGATTCTACGAGCAGTACTTC. Residues: CASSDSAGFYEQYF. The complete variable domain, with remaining parts taken from reference TRBV2 and TRBJ2-7, reads EPEVTQTPSHQVTQMGQEVILRCVPISNHLYFYWYRQILGQKVEFLVSFYNNEISEKSEIFDDQFSVERPDGSNFTLKIRSTKLEDSAMYFCASSDSAGFYEQYFGPGTRLTVT.

This clonotype came up many times. The genes are TRBV12-3 or TRBV12-4 and TRBJ2-2; D unclear. This CDR3 is 14 amino acids long. The V gene lost 3 bases and the J gene lost 3 bases, with 8 bases spanning the gap. The CDR3 DNA reads TGTGCCAGCAGTTTTTCACGGGACACCGGGGAGCTGTTTTTT. Encoded protein: CASSFSRDTGELFF.